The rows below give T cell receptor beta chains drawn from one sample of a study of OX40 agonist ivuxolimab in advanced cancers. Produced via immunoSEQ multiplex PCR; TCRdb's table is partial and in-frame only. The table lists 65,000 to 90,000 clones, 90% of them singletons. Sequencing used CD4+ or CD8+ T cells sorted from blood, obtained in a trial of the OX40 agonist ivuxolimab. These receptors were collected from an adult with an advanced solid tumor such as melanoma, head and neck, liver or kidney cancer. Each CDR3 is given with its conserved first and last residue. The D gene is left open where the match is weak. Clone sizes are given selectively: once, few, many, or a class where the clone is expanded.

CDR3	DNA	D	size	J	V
CASSVARGPRTSGSFDTQYF	TGTGCCAGCAGTGTAGCCCGGGGTCCTAGGACTAGCGGGAGTTTTGATACGCAGTATTTT	TRBD2	NA	TRBJ2-3	TRBV6-1
CASSAMEQPSPLHF	TGCGCCAGCAGCGCAATGGAGCAGCCTTCACCCCTCCACTTT	NA	NA	TRBJ1-6	TRBV4-1
CAWSVGHNSYEQYF	TGTGCCTGGAGTGTAGGGCACAACTCCTACGAGCAGTACTTC	NA	NA	TRBJ2-7	TRBV30
CASRPGGRRAGELFF	TGTGCCAGCAGACCTGGCGGGAGGAGGGCCGGGGAGCTGTTTTTT	TRBD2	NA	TRBJ2-2	TRBV6-5
CASGSGIPPDTQYF	TGTGCCAGCGGTAGCGGGATCCCCCCGGATACGCAGTATTTT	TRBD2	NA	TRBJ2-3	TRBV28
CASSLRQGRTGELFF	TGTGCCAGCAGCCTAAGACAGGGAAGGACCGGGGAGCTGTTTTTT	TRBD1	few	TRBJ2-2	TRBV5-4
CASRTGAKSSYEQYF	TGTGCCAGCAGGACCGGGGCCAAGAGCTCCTACGAGCAGTACTTC	NA	once	TRBJ2-7	TRBV28
CASSGRTVSYEQYF	TGTGCCAGCAGTGGTCGAACAGTATCCTACGAGCAGTACTTC	NA	NA	TRBJ2-7	TRBV6-1
CASSFSTNTEAFF	TGTGCCAGCAGCTTTTCGACGAACACTGAAGCTTTCTTT	NA	NA	TRBJ1-1	TRBV11-2
CASSPGTDTDTQYF	TGTGCCAGTAGCCCCGGGACAGACACAGATACGCAGTATTTT	TRBD1	NA	TRBJ2-3	TRBV19
CASSERGRPSGANVLTF	TGTGCCAGCAGCGAGCGAGGACGACCCTCTGGGGCCAACGTCCTGACTTTC	NA	NA	TRBJ2-6	TRBV9
CASSLRGAGSYNEQFF	TGTGCCAGCAGCTTAAGGGGAGCGGGGTCCTACAATGAGCAGTTCTTC	TRBD2	NA	TRBJ2-1	TRBV7-9